The 7 T cell receptor beta chains below come from one sample, sequenced in a study of blood T cell repertoires in COVID-19. Produced via immunoSEQ multiplex PCR; TCRdb's table is partial and in-frame only. The table shows 150,000 to 200,000 clones, with around 87% occurring only once. The material sequenced was peripheral blood. The origin of the receptors is a woman aged 25-40 years with active or convalescent COVID-19.

This clone was counted a single time. J is TRBJ2-3 and V is TRBV27, with D possibly being TRBD1 (6 bases). Germline-derived CDR1 and CDR2 are MNHEY and SMNVEV (reference sequence). The CDR3 loop spans 16 amino acids. Trimming cost V 4 bases and J 0 bases, with 14 bases left between them. CDR3 DNA: TGTGCCAGCAGTTGGGACGGGACAAGTAGCACAGATACGCAGTATTTT. It codes for CASSWDGTSSTDTQYF.

J is TRBJ2-7 and V is TRBV6-6, with 8 positions matching TRBD2. In germline, CDR1 is MNHNY, CDR2 SVGAGI (reference sequence). The CDR3 runs to 16 residues. V gave up 4 bases and J gave up 3 bases; unmatched junction bases: 11. The CDR3 bases are TGTGCCAGCAGTTCGGGGACTAGTTCTATAAACTACGAGCAGTACTTC. This encodes CASSSGTSSINYEQYF.

The rearrangement uses TRBV19 and TRBJ2-5; weak D call: TRBD2 (5 bases). With 6 bases removed from V and 5 bases from J, the gap between germline ends came to 16 bases. CDR3 length equals 14 residues. CDR1 and CDR2 (germline): LNHDA, SQIVND (reference sequence). The CDR3 DNA is TGTGCCAGTAGCGACTGGGGAGAAGGGGAGACCCAGTACTTC. This encodes CASSDWGEGETQYF.

The chain uses TRBV6-5 and TRBJ2-3, with D possibly TRBD2 on 6 matching bases. V dropped 2 bases and J dropped 2 bases, with 11 bases sitting between them. The CDR3 consists of 15 residues. Germline loops: CDR1 MNHEY, CDR2 SVGAGI. DNA for the CDR3: TGTGCCAGCAGTTACGGCGGAGGGAACACAGATACGCAGTATTTT. Residues: CASSYGGGNTDTQYF.

This rearrangement joins TRBV4-2 to TRBJ2-1; 8 nucleotides line up with TRBD2. Germline V CDR1 and CDR2: LGHNA, YNFKEQ. The CDR3 has 16 amino acids. The junction had 11 bases not matched to a gene; V was cut back by 0 bases and J by 10 bases. The CDR3 sequence: CASSQDGTRTIGEQFF. The CDR3 nucleotides read TGTGCCAGCAGCCAAGACGGGACTAGGACTATAGGGGAGCAGTTCTTC.

Details on this clone: This sample also contains other DNA sequences that code for the same CDR3. DNA of the CDR3: TGTGCCAGCAGCTCGGGATCAAACACCGGGGAGCTGTTTTTT. This gives the protein CASSSGSNTGELFF. The J gene is TRBJ2-2, the V gene TRBV7-9; the D gene is possibly TRBD2 (5 bases). CDR3 size: 14 residues. With 4 bases removed from V and 2 bases from J, the gap between germline ends came to 8 bases. From germline, CDR1 is SEHNR and CDR2 FQNEAQ (reference sequence).

This clone was counted a single time. The rearrangement joins TRBV2 to TRBJ1-5; D possibly corresponds to TRBD1 (5 bases). This CDR3 is built from 15 residues. Germline CDR1 and CDR2: SNHLY and FYNNEI. With 0 bases removed from V and 3 bases from J, the gap between germline ends came to 9 bases. The CDR3 nucleotides read TGTGCCAGCAGTGAAGCAGGGGCAAACAATCAGCCCCAGCATTTT. Encoded protein: CASSEAGANNQPQHF.